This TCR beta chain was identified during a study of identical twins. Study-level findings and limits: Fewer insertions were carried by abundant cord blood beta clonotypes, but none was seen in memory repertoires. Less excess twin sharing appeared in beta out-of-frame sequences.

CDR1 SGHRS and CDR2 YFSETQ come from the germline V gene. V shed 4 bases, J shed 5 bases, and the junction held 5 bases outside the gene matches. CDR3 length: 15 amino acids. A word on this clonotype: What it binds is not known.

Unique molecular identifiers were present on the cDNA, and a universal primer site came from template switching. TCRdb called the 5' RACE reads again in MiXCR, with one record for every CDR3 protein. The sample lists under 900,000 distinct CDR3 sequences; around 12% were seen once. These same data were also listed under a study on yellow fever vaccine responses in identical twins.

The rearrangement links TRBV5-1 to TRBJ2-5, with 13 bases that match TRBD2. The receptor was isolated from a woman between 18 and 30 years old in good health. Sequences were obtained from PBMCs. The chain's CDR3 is CASSAGTSGEETQYF. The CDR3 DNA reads TGCGCCAGCAGCGCCGGGACTAGCGGGGAGGAGACCCAGTACTTC.